These 16 T cell receptor beta chains were all obtained from the same sample, sequenced in a study of T cell responses to AZD1222 COVID-19 vaccine. Repertoires were generated with immunoSEQ multiplex PCR, while TCRdb's copy carries only in-frame clones and drops some. The sample records some 150,000 clones, approximately 90% being singletons. The source material was peripheral blood, sampled on day 0 of MenACWY control vaccination. The receptors come from an adult in good health.

The J gene is TRBJ1-1, the V gene TRBV7-2; D may be TRBD1 (5 bases). V lost 5 bases to trimming and J lost 11 bases, with 12 bases between them. CDR1 SGHTA and CDR2 FQGNSA come from the germline V gene. The CDR3 loop spans 11 amino acids. CDR3 DNA sequence: TGTGCCAGCAGCCCGGCGGGGCTGGCTTTCTTT. This sequence encodes CASSPAGLAFF.

V gene TRBV4-1 combines with J gene TRBJ1-2; D gene ambiguous. The ends were cut back, 1 base at V and 0 bases at J, with 9 bases in the middle. CDR3 size: 15 residues. Germline values: CDR1 MGHRA, CDR2 YSYEKL. CDR3 in amino acids: CASSQGSTANYGYTF. The CDR3 DNA is TGCGCCAGCAGCCAAGGCTCTACAGCTAACTATGGCTACACCTTC.

The chain has TRBV28 and TRBJ2-7; TRBD1 matches 8 bases. Germline trimming cut 3 bases from V and 5 bases from J; bases unmatched to any gene: 6. This CDR3 is 14 amino acids long. Per germline, CDR1 MDHEN and CDR2 SYDVKM. CDR3 sequence: CASSLTGTGDEQYF. The CDR3 DNA follows: TGTGCCAGCAGTTTGACAGGGACAGGCGACGAGCAGTACTTC.

The chain couples TRBV7-9 to TRBJ2-5; the D gene is possibly TRBD1 (5 bases). V lost 0 bases, J lost 4 bases, and 6 bases lay in between. Germline-derived CDR1 and CDR2 are SEHNR and FQNEAQ (reference sequence). The CDR3 is made up of 13 amino acids. CDR3 amino acids: CASSLATAETQYF. The CDR3 nucleotides are TGTGCCAGCAGCTTAGCGACAGCAGAGACCCAGTACTTC.

Here the CDR3 reads CASSLGGGPPYEQYF. DNA for the CDR3: TGTGCCAGCAGCTTGGGTGGAGGCCCGCCCTACGAGCAGTACTTC. V usage is TRBV5-6 and J usage is TRBJ2-7; TRBD2 might be the D (5 bases). The length of the CDR3 is 15 residues. Deletions cut 0 bases from V and 2 bases from J, with 12 bases between. The germline CDR1 and CDR2 sequences are SGHDT and YYEEEE.

The chain carries TRBV19 and TRBJ1-4, with no clear D. This CDR3 spans 16 amino acids. V was pared by 3 bases and J by 8 bases, with 19 bases between. Germline CDR1 reads LNHDA; CDR2 reads SQIVND (reference sequence). CDR3 in DNA: TGTGCCAGTAGTATCCCAGCAGTCCCCTGGGAGGAAAAACTGTTTTTT. Residues: CASSIPAVPWEEKLFF.

This chain links TRBV7-8 with TRBJ2-7, with TRBD1 matching over 9 bases. J gave up 4 bases and V 0 bases, and 4 bases lay outside the gene matches. In germline, CDR1 is SGHVS, CDR2 FQNEAQ. The CDR3 sequence is 15 residues long. The CDR3 loop reads CASSLATGTGYEQYF. The CDR3 bases are TGTGCCAGCAGCTTAGCCACCGGGACAGGGTACGAGCAGTACTTC.

The chain links TRBV29-1 to TRBJ1-1, with TRBD1 as a possible D gene (6 bases). CDR3 length: 14 amino acids. The V and J ends lost 7 bases and 2 bases respectively, with 17 bases between them. Germline loops: CDR1 SQVTM, CDR2 ANQGSEA. DNA of the CDR3: TGCAGCGCCGGGGGCGGGGGGAAAAACACTGAAGCTTTCTTT. Translating it yields CSAGGGGKNTEAFF. Full variable domain (outside the CDR3, taken from reference TRBV29-1 and TRBJ1-1): SAVISQKPSRDICQRGTSLTIQCQVDSQVTMMFWYRQQPGQSLTLIATANQGSEATYESGFVIDKFPISRPNLTFSTLTVSNMSPEDSSIYLCSAGGGGKNTEAFFGQGTRLTVV.

The chain is built from TRBV10-2 and TRBJ1-5, with TRBD1 as a possible D gene (6 bases). The CDR3 loop spans 15 amino acids. Per germline, CDR1 WSHSY and CDR2 SAAADI. The ends were cut back, 6 bases at V and 2 bases at J, with 14 bases in the middle. In DNA form, the CDR3 reads TGCGCCAGCAGAGAACAGGGAGGAGGCAATCAGCCCCAGCATTTT. This encodes CASREQGGGNQPQHF.

The chain has TRBV7-9 and TRBJ1-3, with D unresolved. V lost 2 bases and J lost 0, with 8 bases in between. Looked up from germline, CDR1 is SEHNR and CDR2 is FQNEAQ (reference sequence). CDR3 length: 15 amino acids. The CDR3 sequence: CASSLSTVSGNTIYF. The CDR3 DNA reads TGTGCCAGCAGCTTAAGCACAGTCTCTGGAAACACCATATATTTT.

This chain joins TRBV18 and TRBJ2-3, with 11 bases lining up with TRBD2. V was pared by 3 bases and J by 2 bases, with 7 bases of the junction left unmatched. The CDR3 totals 17 residues. Germline CDR1 reads KGHSH; CDR2 reads LQKENI. For the CDR3, the DNA is TGTGCCAGCTCACCGACACAACTAGCGGGGGCCACAGATACGCAGTATTTT. Protein product: CASSPTQLAGATDTQYF.

The V gene is TRBV6-2 or TRBV6-3, the J gene TRBJ2-3; 9 positions match TRBD2. The J segment lost 6 bases and the V segment lost 5 bases, leaving 15 bases of the junction unmatched. Germline V lookup: CDR1 MNHEY, CDR2 SVGEGT. The CDR3 is 17 residues long. Here the CDR3 reads CASSTVTSGLPRDTQYF. The CDR3, as DNA: TGTGCCAGCAGTACGGTCACTAGCGGGCTTCCCCGGGATACGCAGTATTTT.

The chain employs TRBV4-1 and TRBJ1-1, with TRBD1 as a possible D gene (5 bases). The ends were cut back, 0 bases at V and 9 bases at J, with 23 bases in the middle. Germline V gene lookup returns CDR1 MGHRA and CDR2 YSYEKL. CDR3 length: 17 amino acids. This CDR3 reads CASSQDSGWVNEGKAFF. The CDR3 nucleotides are TGCGCCAGCAGCCAAGATTCCGGTTGGGTAAATGAGGGGAAAGCTTTCTTT.

The J gene is TRBJ2-5, the V gene TRBV4-3; D possibly uses TRBD1 or TRBD2 (5 bases each). Looked up from germline, CDR1 is LGHNA and CDR2 is YSLEER. The ends were cut back, 1 base at V and 4 bases at J, with 16 bases in the middle. This CDR3 has 16 residues. CDR3 amino acids: CASSQGAGAEGETQYF. The CDR3 DNA is TGCGCCAGCAGCCAAGGAGCCGGGGCCGAAGGAGAGACCCAGTACTTC.

The chain has TRBV11-3 and TRBJ1-2; D perhaps matches TRBD1 (5 bases). Trimming left V 5 bases short and J 3 bases short, with 19 bases between. Germline CDR1 reads SGHNT; CDR2 reads YENEEA. CDR3 length: 16 residues. The CDR3 protein is CASSQAGGAVDYGYTF. CDR3 sequence (DNA): TGTGCCAGCAGCCAGGCGGGAGGGGCGGTGGACTATGGCTACACCTTC.

This sequence joins TRBV6-2 or TRBV6-3 and TRBJ1-5; no firm D call. V shed 2 bases and J shed 1 base, with 12 bases lying between them. Germline V gene lookup returns CDR1 MNHEY and CDR2 SVGEGT. The CDR3 consists of 16 residues. The DNA of the CDR3 is TGTGCCAGCAGTTACAAGGAGGGTTGGAGCAATCAGCCCCAGCATTTT. Its protein is CASSYKEGWSNQPQHF.